Ten or more counts support the clone carrying this TCR beta chain. The data were obtained in a study of regulatory T cells in long-lasting Graves disease. Study context: Patients with persistent Graves' disease had over 5 years of antithyroid drugs and persistent TSH receptor antibodies.

As for time point: persistent/refractory GD, antithyroid drugs over 5 years with positive TRAb. Making the TCR library involved RNA that had been extracted from PBMCs. Diagnosing Graves' disease relied on the American Thyroid Association guidelines. iRepertoire HTBI primers and Arm-PCR of CDR3 regions built TCR beta libraries. Via MiXCR, TCRdb re-called the multiplex PCR reads, giving one row per CDR3 protein. The repertoire has hundreds of thousands of distinct CDR3 sequences, about 22% of them found once; the top ten carry over 10%. The TCR was taken from a female donor with Graves disease. The source was peripheral blood mononuclear cells (PBMCs), collected when the disease was refractory, from a patient treated with antithyroid drugs.

CDR3 amino acids: CASRARGNQPQHF. The CDR3 nucleotides read TGTGCCAGCAGGGCCAGGGGCAATCAGCCCCAGCATTTT. V and J are TRBV28 and TRBJ1-5; D is perhaps TRBD1 (5 bases). The CDR3 runs to 13 residues. V dropped 6 bases and J dropped 2 bases, with 8 bases sitting between them. Germline V gives CDR1 MDHEN, CDR2 SYDVKM.